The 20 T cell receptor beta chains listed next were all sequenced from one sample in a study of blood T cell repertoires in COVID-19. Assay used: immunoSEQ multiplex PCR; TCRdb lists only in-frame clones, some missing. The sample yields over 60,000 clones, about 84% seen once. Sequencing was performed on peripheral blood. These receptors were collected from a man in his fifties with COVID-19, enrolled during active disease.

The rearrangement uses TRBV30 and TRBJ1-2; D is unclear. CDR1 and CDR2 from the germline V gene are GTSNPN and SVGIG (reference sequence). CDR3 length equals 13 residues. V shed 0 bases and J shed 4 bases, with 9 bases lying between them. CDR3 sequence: CAWSVSLLYGYTF. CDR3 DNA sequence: TGTGCCTGGAGTGTATCCCTTCTCTATGGCTACACCTTC.

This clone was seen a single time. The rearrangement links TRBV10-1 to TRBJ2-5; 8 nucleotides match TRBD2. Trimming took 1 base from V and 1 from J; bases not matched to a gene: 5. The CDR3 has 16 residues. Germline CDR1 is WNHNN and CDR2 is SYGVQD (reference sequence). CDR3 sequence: CASSEWRGGFQETQYF. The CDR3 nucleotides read TGCGCCAGCAGTGAGTGGCGCGGGGGGTTCCAAGAGACCCAGTACTTC.

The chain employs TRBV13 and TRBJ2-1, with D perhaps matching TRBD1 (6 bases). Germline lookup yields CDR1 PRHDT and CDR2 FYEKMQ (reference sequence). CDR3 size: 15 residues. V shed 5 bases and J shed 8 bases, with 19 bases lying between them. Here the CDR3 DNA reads TGTGCCAGCAGCCTCGGACAGAGCCTTGGGGATGAGCAGTTCTTC. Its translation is CASSLGQSLGDEQFF.

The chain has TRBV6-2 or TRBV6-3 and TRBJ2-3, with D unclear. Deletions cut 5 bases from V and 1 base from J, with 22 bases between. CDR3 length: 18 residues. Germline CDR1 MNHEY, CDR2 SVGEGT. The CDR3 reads CASSPYDGANIGTDTQYF. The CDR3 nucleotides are TGTGCCAGCAGTCCCTACGACGGAGCCAACATTGGCACAGATACGCAGTATTTT.

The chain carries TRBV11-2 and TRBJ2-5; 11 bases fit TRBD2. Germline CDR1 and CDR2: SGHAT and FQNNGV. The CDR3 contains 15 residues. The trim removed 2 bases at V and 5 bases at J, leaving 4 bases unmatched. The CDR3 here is CASSLFSGGEETQYF. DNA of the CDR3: TGTGCCAGCAGCTTATTTAGCGGGGGGGAGGAGACCCAGTACTTC.

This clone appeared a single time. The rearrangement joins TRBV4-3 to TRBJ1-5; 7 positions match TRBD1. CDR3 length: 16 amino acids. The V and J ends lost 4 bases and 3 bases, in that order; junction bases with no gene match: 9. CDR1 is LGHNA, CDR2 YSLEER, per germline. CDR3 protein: CASSRNRDSLNQPQHF. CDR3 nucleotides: TGCGCCAGCAGCCGAAACCGGGACAGCCTCAATCAGCCCCAGCATTTT.

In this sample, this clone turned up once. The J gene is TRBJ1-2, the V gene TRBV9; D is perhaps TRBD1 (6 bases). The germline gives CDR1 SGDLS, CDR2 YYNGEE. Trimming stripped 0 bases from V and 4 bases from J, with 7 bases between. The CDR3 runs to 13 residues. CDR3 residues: CASSVEDSYGYTF. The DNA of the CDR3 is TGTGCCAGCAGCGTAGAGGACAGCTATGGCTACACCTTC.

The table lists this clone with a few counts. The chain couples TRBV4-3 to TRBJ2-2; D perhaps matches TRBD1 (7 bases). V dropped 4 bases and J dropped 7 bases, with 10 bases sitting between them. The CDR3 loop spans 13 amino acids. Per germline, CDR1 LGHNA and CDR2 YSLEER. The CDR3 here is CASSRRGVGELFF. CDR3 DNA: TGCGCCAGCAGCCGCAGGGGGGTCGGGGAGCTGTTTTTT.

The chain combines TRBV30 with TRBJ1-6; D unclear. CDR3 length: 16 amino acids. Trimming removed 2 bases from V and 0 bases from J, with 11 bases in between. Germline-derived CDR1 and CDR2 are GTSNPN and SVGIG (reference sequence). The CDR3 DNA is TGTGCCTGGAGTACCAGTTTAAACTCCTATAATTCACCCCTCCACTTT. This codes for CAWSTSLNSYNSPLHF.

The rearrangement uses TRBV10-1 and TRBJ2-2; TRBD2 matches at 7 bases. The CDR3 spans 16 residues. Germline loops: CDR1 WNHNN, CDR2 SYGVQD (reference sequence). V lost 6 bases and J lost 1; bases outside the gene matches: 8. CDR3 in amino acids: CASSPSSGGNTGELFF. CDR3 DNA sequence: TGCGCCAGCAGCCCAAGTTCGGGGGGGAACACCGGGGAGCTGTTTTTT.

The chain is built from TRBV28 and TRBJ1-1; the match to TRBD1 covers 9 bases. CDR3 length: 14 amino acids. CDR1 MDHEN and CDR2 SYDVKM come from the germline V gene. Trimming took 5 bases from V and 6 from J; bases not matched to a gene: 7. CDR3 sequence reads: CASSLGQGTSEAFF. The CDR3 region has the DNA TGTGCCAGCAGTCTAGGACAGGGGACGTCTGAAGCTTTCTTT.

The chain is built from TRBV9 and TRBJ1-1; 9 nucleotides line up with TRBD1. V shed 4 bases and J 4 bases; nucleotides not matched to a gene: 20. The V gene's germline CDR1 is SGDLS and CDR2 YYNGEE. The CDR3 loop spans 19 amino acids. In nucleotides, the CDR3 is TGTGCCAGCAGCCCCCGGGACAGGGAAATTGGGGGAGGTGTCACTGAAGCTTTCTTT. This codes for CASSPRDREIGGGVTEAFF.

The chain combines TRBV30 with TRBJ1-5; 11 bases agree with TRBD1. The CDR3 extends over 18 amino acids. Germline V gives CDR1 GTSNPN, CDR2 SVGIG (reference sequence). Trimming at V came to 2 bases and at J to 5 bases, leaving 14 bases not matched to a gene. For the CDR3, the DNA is TGTGCCTGGAGTCCAGCCCGGGACAGGGGGATATGGGATCAGCCCCAGCATTTT. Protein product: CAWSPARDRGIWDQPQHF.

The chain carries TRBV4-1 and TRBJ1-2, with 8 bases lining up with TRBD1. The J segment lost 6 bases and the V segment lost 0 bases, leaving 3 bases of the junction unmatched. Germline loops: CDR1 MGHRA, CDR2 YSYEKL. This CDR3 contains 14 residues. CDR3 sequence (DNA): TGCGCCAGCAGCCAAGACAGGGGGCAGAATGGCTACACCTTC. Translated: CASSQDRGQNGYTF.

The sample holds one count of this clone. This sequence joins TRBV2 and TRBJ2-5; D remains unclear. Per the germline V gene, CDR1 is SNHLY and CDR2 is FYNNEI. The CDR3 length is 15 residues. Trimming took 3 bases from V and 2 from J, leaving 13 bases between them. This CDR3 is CASSDPNSRQETQYF. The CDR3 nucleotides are TGTGCCAGCAGTGATCCTAATAGCCGACAAGAGACCCAGTACTTC.

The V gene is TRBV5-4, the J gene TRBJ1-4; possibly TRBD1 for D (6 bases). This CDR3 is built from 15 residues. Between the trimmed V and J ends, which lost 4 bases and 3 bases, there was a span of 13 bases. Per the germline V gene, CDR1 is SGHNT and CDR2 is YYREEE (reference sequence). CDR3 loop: CASSLGEGANEKLFF. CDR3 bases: TGTGCCAGCAGCCTTGGAGAGGGGGCTAATGAAAAACTGTTTTTT.

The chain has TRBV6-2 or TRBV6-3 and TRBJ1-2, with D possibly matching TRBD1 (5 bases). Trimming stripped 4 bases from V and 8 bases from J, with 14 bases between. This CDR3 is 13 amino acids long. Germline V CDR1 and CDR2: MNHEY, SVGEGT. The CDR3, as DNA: TGTGCCAGCAGTTGGCGGCAGGGTCGCGGCTACACCTTC. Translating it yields CASSWRQGRGYTF.

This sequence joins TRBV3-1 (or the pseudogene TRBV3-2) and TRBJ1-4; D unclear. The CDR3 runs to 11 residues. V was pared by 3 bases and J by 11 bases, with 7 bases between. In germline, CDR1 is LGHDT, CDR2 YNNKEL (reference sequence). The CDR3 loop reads CASSHGFKLFF. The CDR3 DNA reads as TGTGCCAGCAGCCACGGGTTTAAACTGTTTTTT.

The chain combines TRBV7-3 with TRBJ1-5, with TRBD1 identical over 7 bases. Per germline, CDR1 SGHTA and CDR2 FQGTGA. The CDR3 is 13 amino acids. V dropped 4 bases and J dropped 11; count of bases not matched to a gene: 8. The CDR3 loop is CASSSQGGGAQHF. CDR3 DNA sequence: TGTGCCAGCAGCTCCCAGGGGGGAGGAGCCCAGCATTTT.

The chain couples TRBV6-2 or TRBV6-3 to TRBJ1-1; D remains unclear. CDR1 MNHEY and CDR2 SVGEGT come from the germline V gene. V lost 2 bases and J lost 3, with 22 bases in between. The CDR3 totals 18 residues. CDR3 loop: CASSYTSTGVTIDTEAFF. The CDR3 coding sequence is TGTGCCAGCAGTTACACGTCGACGGGTGTCACGATTGACACTGAAGCTTTCTTT.